This T cell receptor beta chain was retrieved from a study of CD4+ T cells in melanoma. On this clone itself: Its cognate antigen is unknown.

Study-wide findings and caveats: Diverse differentiation states were reported for melanoma neoantigen-specific CD4+ T cells. CD8+ T cell, macrophage and B cell function reportedly correlated with neoantigen-specific CD4+ T cells.

Libraries were prepared by immunoSEQ multiplex PCR; TCRdb keeps only in-frame clonotypes and omits some of them. In the table there are around 15,000 clones, about three fifths of which are singletons. The source of this sequence is a human donor with melanoma. Sequencing used cells from a culture (not recorded whether cultured in vitro).

The CDR3 reads CASSLDSGGGPHQPQHF. In DNA form, the CDR3 reads TGTGCCAGCAGCTTAGATTCGGGGGGGGGTCCGCATCAGCCCCAGCATTTT. The J gene is TRBJ1-5, the V gene TRBV7-2; perhaps TRBD1 as D (5 bases). V lost 1 base to trimming and J lost 5 bases, with 18 bases between them. The CDR3 has 17 residues. CDR1 and CDR2 from the germline V gene are SGHTA and FQGNSA.